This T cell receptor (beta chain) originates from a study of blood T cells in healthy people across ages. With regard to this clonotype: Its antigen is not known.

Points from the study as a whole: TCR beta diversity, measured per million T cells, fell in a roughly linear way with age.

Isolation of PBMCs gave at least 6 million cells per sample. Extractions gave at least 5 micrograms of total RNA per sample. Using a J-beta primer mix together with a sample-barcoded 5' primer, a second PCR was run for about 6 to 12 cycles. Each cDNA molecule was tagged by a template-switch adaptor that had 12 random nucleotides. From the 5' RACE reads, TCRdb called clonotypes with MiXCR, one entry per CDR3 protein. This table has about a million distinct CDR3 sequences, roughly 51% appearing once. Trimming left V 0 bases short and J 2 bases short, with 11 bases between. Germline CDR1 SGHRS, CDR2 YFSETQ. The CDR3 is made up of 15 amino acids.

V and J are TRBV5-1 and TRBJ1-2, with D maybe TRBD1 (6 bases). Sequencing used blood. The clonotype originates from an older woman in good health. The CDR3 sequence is CASSLVAGGNYGYTF. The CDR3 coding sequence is TGCGCCAGCAGCTTGGTAGCCGGGGGCAACTATGGCTACACCTTC.